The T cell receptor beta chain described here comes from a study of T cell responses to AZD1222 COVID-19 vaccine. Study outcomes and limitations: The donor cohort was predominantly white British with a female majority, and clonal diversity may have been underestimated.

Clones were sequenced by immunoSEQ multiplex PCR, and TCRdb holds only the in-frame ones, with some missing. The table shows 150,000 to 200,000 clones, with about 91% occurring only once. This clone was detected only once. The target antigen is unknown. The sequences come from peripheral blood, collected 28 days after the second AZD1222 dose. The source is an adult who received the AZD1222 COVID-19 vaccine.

The CDR3 coding sequence is TGTGCCAGCAGCTTGGGGCCTACAGGGGTAAATCAGCCCCAGCATTTT. Amino acid sequence: CASSLGPTGVNQPQHF. This rearrangement joins TRBV5-4 to TRBJ1-5; 7 nucleotides match TRBD1. The CDR3 spans 16 residues. Germline CDR1 reads SGHNT; CDR2 reads YYREEE (reference sequence). V lost 0 bases to trimming and J lost 4 bases; unmatched junction nucleotides: 7.